This T cell receptor (beta chain) was recovered during a study of blood T cell repertoires in COVID-19. At the level of the study: In each case, the material was cDNA or gDNA derived from T cells, B-cell-depleted T cells, or PBMCs.

The sample holds a few counts of this clone. The CDR3 loop spans 13 amino acids. V was cut by 4 bases and J by 2 bases, with 9 bases left in between. Germline CDR1 SGHRS, CDR2 YFSETQ. Authors' analysis steps: Using reference gene primer amplification, nucleated cell counts were estimated. Libraries were prepared by immunoSEQ multiplex PCR; TCRdb keeps only in-frame clonotypes and omits some of them. D and trimming come from the DNA, and the V and J calls and clone size come from that table. The sample shows 100,000 to 150,000 clones, roughly 84% of them seen only once. This chain links TRBV5-1 with TRBJ2-5; D is undetermined. What was sequenced was peripheral blood. The TCR comes from a man aged 55-75 years with acute or convalescent COVID-19. CDR3 in DNA: TGCGCCAGCAGCGACCGGGTACAAGAGACCCAGTACTTC. It yields the protein CASSDRVQETQYF.